The next 25 T cell receptor beta chains were all read from a single sample in a study of identical twins. TCRdb passed the 5' RACE reads through MiXCR, listing each CDR3 protein once. The sample yields more than 1.5 million distinct CDR3 sequences, under 35% seen once. Sequenced: cord blood. The receptors originated from a newborn girl in good health.

The gene calls are TRBV7-2 and TRBJ2-2, with 9 bases matching TRBD2. V lost 7 bases, J lost 2 bases, and 5 bases stayed unmatched. The CDR3 has 15 amino acids. Germline V gene sequence: CDR1 SGHTA, CDR2 FQGNSA. CDR3 DNA: TGTGCCAGCATTAATAGCGGGAGCAACACCGGGGAGCTGTTTTTT. Amino acids: CASINSGSNTGELFF.

The chain joins TRBV5-4 to TRBJ1-6, with 8 nucleotides matching TRBD1. The CDR3 totals 15 residues. Germline V gives CDR1 SGHNT, CDR2 YYREEE (reference sequence). V shed 1 base and J 10 bases; nucleotides not matched to a gene: 7. The CDR3 is CASSLPGTGGSPLHF. In DNA form, the CDR3 reads TGTGCCAGCAGCTTGCCCGGGACAGGAGGCTCACCCCTCCACTTT.

V usage is TRBV5-8 and J usage is TRBJ2-2, with 9 bases identical to TRBD1. CDR3 size: 18 residues. The germline CDR1 and CDR2 sequences are SGHTS and YDEGEE. Losses at the gene ends were 5 bases for V and 4 bases for J; bases not matched to a gene: 15. The CDR3 bases are TGTGCCAGCAGTTTGCAACAGGGGGCGGCGCCGAGCACCGGGGAGCTGTTTTTT. Translated: CASSLQQGAAPSTGELFF.

This clonotype was counted between two and nine times. The CDR3 sequence is CSARDLVVETQYF. The CDR3 bases are TGCAGTGCTAGAGATTTGGTCGTGGAGACCCAGTACTTC. This chain connects TRBV20-1 to TRBJ2-5; D gene ambiguous. Germline V gives CDR1 DFQATT, CDR2 SNEGSKA (reference sequence). V dropped 0 bases and J dropped 5 bases, with 10 bases sitting between them. This CDR3 spans 13 amino acids.

This clonotype was seen a handful of times. The chain is built from TRBV25-1 and TRBJ1-2, with D tentatively TRBD1 (5 bases). The CDR3 has 12 amino acids. Trimming took off 6 bases at V and 10 bases at J, with 15 bases between the two ends. Looked up from germline, CDR1 is MGHDK and CDR2 is SYGVNS. The CDR3 DNA reads TGTGCCAGCAGCCCCGGGACGGTCGACTACACCTTC. Translating it yields CASSPGTVDYTF.

The chain joins TRBV7-8 to TRBJ2-3, with TRBD2 matching 7 bases. CDR3 length equals 13 residues. J lost 4 bases, V lost 6 bases, and 4 bases had no gene match. Germline V gene sequence: CDR1 SGHVS, CDR2 FQNEAQ. This CDR3 reads CASSGGRSDTQYF. CDR3 nucleotide sequence: TGTGCCAGCAGTGGCGGGAGATCAGATACGCAGTATTTT.

This chain connects TRBV5-1 to TRBJ1-2; TRBD1 aligns across 7 bases. This CDR3 comprises 13 residues. V shed 0 bases, J shed 6 bases, and the junction held 2 bases outside the gene matches. The germline V gene encodes CDR1 SGHRS and CDR2 YFSETQ. The CDR3 nucleotides read TGCGCCAGCAGCTTGGGGGACAGTGATGGCTACACCTTC. It specifies CASSLGDSDGYTF.

V is TRBV7-2 and J is TRBJ2-4; the match to TRBD2 covers 10 bases. Trimming cost V 5 bases and J 3 bases; bases outside gene matches: 10. This CDR3 contains 17 residues. From germline, CDR1 is SGHTA and CDR2 FQGNSA. The CDR3 here is CASSPSGLAADKNIQYF. Written as DNA, the CDR3 is TGTGCCAGCAGCCCTTCAGGACTAGCGGCGGACAAAAACATTCAGTACTTC.

The rearrangement links TRBV20-1 to TRBJ1-4, with 8 bases that match TRBD1. The ends lost 6 bases at V and 12 bases at J; junction bases unmatched: 6. Germline CDR1 and CDR2: DFQATT and SNEGSKA (reference sequence). This CDR3 comprises 11 residues. CDR3 coding DNA: TGCAGTGCCAGCGACAGGGGACAACTGTTTTTT. It yields the protein CSASDRGQLFF.

This clonotype was picked up one time. The chain employs TRBV6-5 and TRBJ2-7; D is ambiguous. Germline lookup yields CDR1 MNHEY and CDR2 SVGAGI. V gave up 6 bases and J gave up 5 bases, with 11 bases separating them. The length of the CDR3 is 12 residues. The CDR3 loop is CASSLNKDEQYF. CDR3 bases: TGTGCCAGCAGCCTTAATAAGGACGAGCAGTACTTC.

The genes are TRBV20-1 and TRBJ2-3; D gene ambiguous. Germline-derived CDR1 and CDR2 are DFQATT and SNEGSKA (reference sequence). Deletions cut 3 bases from V and 6 bases from J, with 16 bases between. The CDR3 totals 14 residues. DNA of the CDR3: TGCAGTGCTAGCAGCCCTTCCGACGGCGATACGCAGTATTTT. Protein product: CSASSPSDGDTQYF.

Turning to this clonotype: A much larger clone differs by one base, so this may be a read error. The chain uses TRBV20-1 and TRBJ2-4; D is undetermined. Trimming shortened V by 3 bases and J by 13 bases, and 16 bases separated the two germline ends. CDR3 length: 12 residues. The V gene's germline CDR1 is DFQATT and CDR2 SNEGSKA (reference sequence). The CDR3 spells CSASDRSYGQYF. The CDR3 DNA follows: TGCAGTGCTAGTGACCGCTCCTACGGGCAGTACTTC.

This clonotype showed up just a few times. The V gene is TRBV27, the J gene TRBJ1-6; 7 positions match TRBD1. The CDR3 contains 14 residues. Germline CDR1 is MNHEY and CDR2 is SMNVEV (reference sequence). The ends lost 6 bases at V and 9 bases at J; junction bases unmatched: 8. CDR3 sequence reads: CASSLQGSGSPLHF. The CDR3 DNA reads as TGTGCCAGCAGCCTACAGGGGAGCGGTTCACCCCTCCACTTT.

This clonotype occurred a few times. The genes are TRBV11-2 and TRBJ2-5; weak D call: TRBD1 (6 bases). From germline, CDR1 is SGHAT and CDR2 FQNNGV. V gave up 4 bases and J gave up 5 bases, with 11 bases separating them. This CDR3 is built from 13 residues. CDR3 DNA: TGTGCCAGCAGCTGGGGGCCGGCCGAGACCCAGTACTTC. Its protein is CASSWGPAETQYF.

This clonotype was observed at least ten times. Germline is not matched at one junction end, which may reflect a read error. The chain links TRBV5-1 to TRBJ2-7; 9 bases match TRBD1. The germline gives CDR1 SGHRS, CDR2 YFSETQ. This CDR3 is built from 13 residues. CDR3 nucleotide sequence: TGTGCCAGCAGCTTAGGACAGGGGAACGAGCAGTACTTC. As protein: CASSLGQGNEQYF.

The rearrangement links TRBV9 to TRBJ2-1; TRBD2 aligns across 7 bases. Germline trimming cut 0 bases from V and 6 bases from J; bases unmatched to any gene: 0. CDR3 length equals 13 residues. Per the germline V gene, CDR1 is SGDLS and CDR2 is YYNGEE. The CDR3, as DNA: TGTGCCAGCAGCGTAGCTAGCGGCAATGAGCAGTTCTTC. Its protein is CASSVASGNEQFF.

The chain carries TRBV4-2 and TRBJ1-1; TRBD1 might be the D (5 bases). V lost 0 bases, J lost 4 bases, and 12 bases lay in between. Germline V gives CDR1 LGHNA, CDR2 YNFKEQ. CDR3 size: 15 residues. CDR3 in amino acids: CASSQEAGSVTEAFF. The DNA of the CDR3 is TGTGCCAGCAGCCAAGAAGCAGGGTCGGTCACTGAAGCTTTCTTT.

In this sample, this clonotype turned up a few times. The rearrangement links TRBV27 to TRBJ1-1, with D maybe TRBD1 (6 bases). In germline, CDR1 is MNHEY, CDR2 SMNVEV (reference sequence). The CDR3 is made up of 15 amino acids. The V end lost 2 bases, the J end lost 5 bases, and 15 bases lay between the germline ends. CDR3 amino acids: CASSLVRGGRTEAFF. The CDR3 DNA sequence: TGTGCCAGCAGTTTAGTCCGAGGGGGGAGGACTGAAGCTTTCTTT.

The CDR3 loop reads CSARGLAGGASSNEQFF. The CDR3 DNA reads TGCAGTGCTAGAGGACTAGCGGGAGGGGCCTCTTCCAATGAGCAGTTCTTC. The chain carries TRBV20-1 and TRBJ2-1; 14 bases agree with TRBD2. Germline V gene data show CDR1 as DFQATT and CDR2 as SNEGSKA (reference sequence). This CDR3 has 17 residues. Trimming took 1 base from V and 6 from J; bases not matched to a gene: 8.

The chain joins TRBV14 to TRBJ1-4, with 8 bases aligning to TRBD1. Looked up from germline, CDR1 is SGHDN and CDR2 is FVKESK. The CDR3 has 15 residues. The V and J ends lost 0 bases and 7 bases, in that order; junction bases with no gene match: 4. The CDR3 sequence is CASSQDWDRREKLFF. The CDR3 coding sequence is TGTGCCAGCAGCCAAGATTGGGACAGGCGTGAAAAACTGTTTTTT.

V usage is TRBV5-1 and J usage is TRBJ2-7, with TRBD2 identical over 10 bases. With 0 bases clipped from V and 0 bases from J, the junction kept 6 bases outside the gene matches. Looked up from germline, CDR1 is SGHRS and CDR2 is YFSETQ. The CDR3 is 17 amino acids. The chain's CDR3 is CASSLGLAGANSYEQYF. DNA of the CDR3: TGCGCCAGCAGCTTGGGGCTAGCGGGGGCCAACTCCTACGAGCAGTACTTC.

The rearrangement joins TRBV11-2 to TRBJ2-7; D is possibly TRBD1 (5 bases). This CDR3 is built from 15 residues. The germline CDR1 and CDR2 sequences are SGHAT and FQNNGV. The V gene lost 1 base and the J gene lost 3 bases, with 13 bases spanning the gap. CDR3: CASSLVSGKGYEQYF. The DNA for the CDR3 is TGTGCCAGCAGCTTAGTGTCAGGGAAGGGCTACGAGCAGTACTTC.

This clonotype was recorded a few times. The chain uses TRBV10-3 and TRBJ2-3; weak D call: TRBD2 (5 bases). In germline, CDR1 is ENHRY, CDR2 SYGVKD. The CDR3 covers 15 residues. V gave up 5 bases and J gave up 0 bases, with 12 bases separating them. DNA of the CDR3: TGTGCCATCAGTAAGAGCGGCTCTAGCACAGATACGCAGTATTTT. Protein: CAISKSGSSTDTQYF.

The CDR3 DNA reads as TGTGCCAGCAGCCAAGATCTGGCGGGAGGGCCTGGTTACAATGAGCAGTTCTTC. This gives the protein CASSQDLAGGPGYNEQFF. The chain has TRBV3-1 and TRBJ2-1; 9 bases match TRBD2. Germline values: CDR1 LGHDT, CDR2 YNNKEL (reference sequence). V was clipped by 0 bases and J by 4 bases; unmatched bases: 10. The CDR3 runs 18 residues.

This clonotype came up a few times. The CDR3 region has the DNA TGCAGCCGGGGACAGAGCTTGGACGAGCAGTACTTC. Its translation: CSRGQSLDEQYF. The chain is built from TRBV20-1 and TRBJ2-7; 7 nucleotides align to TRBD1. Germline V CDR1 and CDR2: DFQATT, SNEGSKA (reference sequence). The CDR3 has 12 residues.